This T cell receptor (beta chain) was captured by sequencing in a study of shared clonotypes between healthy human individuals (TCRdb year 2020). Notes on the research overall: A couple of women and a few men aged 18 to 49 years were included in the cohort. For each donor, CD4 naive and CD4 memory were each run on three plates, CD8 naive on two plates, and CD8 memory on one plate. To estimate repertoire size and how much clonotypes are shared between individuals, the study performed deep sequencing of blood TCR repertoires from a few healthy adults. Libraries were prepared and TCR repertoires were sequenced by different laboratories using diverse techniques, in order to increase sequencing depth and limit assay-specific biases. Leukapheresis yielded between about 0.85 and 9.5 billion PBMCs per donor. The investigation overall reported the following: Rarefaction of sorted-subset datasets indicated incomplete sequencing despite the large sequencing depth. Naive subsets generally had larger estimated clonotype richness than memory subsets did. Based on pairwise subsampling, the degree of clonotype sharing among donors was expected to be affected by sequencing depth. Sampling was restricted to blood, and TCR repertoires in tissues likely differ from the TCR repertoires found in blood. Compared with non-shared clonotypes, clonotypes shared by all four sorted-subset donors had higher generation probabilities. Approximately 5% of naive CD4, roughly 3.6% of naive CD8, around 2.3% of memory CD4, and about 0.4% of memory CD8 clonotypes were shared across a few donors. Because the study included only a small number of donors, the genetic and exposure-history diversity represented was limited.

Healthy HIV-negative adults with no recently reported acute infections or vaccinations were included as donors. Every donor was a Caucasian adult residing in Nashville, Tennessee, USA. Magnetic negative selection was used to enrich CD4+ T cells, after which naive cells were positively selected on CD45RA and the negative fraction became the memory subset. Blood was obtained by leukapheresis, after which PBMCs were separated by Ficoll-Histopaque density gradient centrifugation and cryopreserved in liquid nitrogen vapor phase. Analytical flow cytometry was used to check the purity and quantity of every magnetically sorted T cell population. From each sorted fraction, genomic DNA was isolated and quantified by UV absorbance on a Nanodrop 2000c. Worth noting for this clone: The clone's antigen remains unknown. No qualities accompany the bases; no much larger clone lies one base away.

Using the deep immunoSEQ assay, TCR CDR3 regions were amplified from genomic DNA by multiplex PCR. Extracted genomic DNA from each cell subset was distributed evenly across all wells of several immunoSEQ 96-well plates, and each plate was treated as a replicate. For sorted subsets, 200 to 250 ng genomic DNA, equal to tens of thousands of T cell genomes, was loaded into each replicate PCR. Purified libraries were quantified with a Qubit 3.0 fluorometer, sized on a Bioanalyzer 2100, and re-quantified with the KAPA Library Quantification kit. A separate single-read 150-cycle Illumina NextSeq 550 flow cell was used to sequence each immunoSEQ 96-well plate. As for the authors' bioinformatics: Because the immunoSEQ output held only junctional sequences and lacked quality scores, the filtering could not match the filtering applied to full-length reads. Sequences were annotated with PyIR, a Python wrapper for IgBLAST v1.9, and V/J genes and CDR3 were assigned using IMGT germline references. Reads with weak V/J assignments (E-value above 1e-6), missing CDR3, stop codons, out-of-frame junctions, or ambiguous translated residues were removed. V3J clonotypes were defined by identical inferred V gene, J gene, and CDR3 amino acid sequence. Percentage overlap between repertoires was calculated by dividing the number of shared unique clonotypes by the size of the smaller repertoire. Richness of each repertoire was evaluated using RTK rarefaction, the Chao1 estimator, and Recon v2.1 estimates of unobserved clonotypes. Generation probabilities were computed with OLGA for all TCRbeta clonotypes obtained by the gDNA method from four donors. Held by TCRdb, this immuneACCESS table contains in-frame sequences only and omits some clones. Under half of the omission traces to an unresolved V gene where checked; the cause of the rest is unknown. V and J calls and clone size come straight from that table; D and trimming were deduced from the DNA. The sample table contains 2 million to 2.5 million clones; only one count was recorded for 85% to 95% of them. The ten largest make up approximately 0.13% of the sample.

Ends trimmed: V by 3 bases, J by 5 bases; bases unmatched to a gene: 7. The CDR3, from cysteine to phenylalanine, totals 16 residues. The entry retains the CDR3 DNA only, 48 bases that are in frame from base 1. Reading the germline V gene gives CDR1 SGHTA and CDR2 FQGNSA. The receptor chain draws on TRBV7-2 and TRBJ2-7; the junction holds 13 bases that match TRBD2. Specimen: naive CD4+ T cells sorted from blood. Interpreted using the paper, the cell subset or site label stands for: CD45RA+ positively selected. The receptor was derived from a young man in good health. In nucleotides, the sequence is TGTGCCAGCAGCTTTGGACTAGCGGGAGAACTCGACGAGCAGTACTTC. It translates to CASSFGLAGELDEQYF.